This T cell receptor (beta chain) was sequenced during a study of beta chain features in type 1 diabetes. The whole isolated RNA underwent reverse transcription, so sequencing captured expressed TCRB transcripts. Clones were sequenced by immunoSEQ multiplex PCR, and TCRdb holds only the in-frame ones, with some missing. The sample shows about 900,000 clones, 15% to 20% of them seen only once. Trimming shortened V by 6 bases and J by 7 bases, and 16 bases separated the two germline ends. This CDR3 region has 14 residues. The germline gives CDR1 MNHEY, CDR2 SVGAGI. The clonotype was recovered from a woman aged 18-29 years in good health. The chain couples TRBV6-5 to TRBJ2-1, with D possibly TRBD2 on 5 matching bases. Sequencing was carried out using naive CD4+ T cells from blood. The DNA for the CDR3 is TGTGCCAGCAGCCACCCCACTAGAGGAAATGAGCAGTTCTTC. Encoded protein: CASSHPTRGNEQFF.